This T cell receptor beta chain was retrieved from a study of T cells after yellow fever vaccination. On the study more broadly: SMART-Seq v4 Ultra Low Input handled preparation of low-cell-number fractions.

Worth noting for this clonotype: Its antigen is unknown.

Study conclusions and caveats: The study found a weaker secondary response that peaked faster, day 5 versus 15. After the booster, over 95% of CD4 and approximately 90% of CD8 primary-response clones were re-detected.

This CDR3 is built from 13 residues. The V and J ends lost 5 bases and 4 bases respectively, with 9 bases between them. Germline-derived CDR1 and CDR2 are SGHTA and FQGNSA. Making TCR cDNA involved 5'RACE template switching, which added UMIs and a universal primer site. TCRdb re-called the 5' RACE reads through MiXCR, storing one row per CDR3 protein. The top ten hold roughly 26% of the sample, which has 300,000 to 400,000 distinct CDR3 sequences, roughly 4% seen once. The sample was PBMCs, taken 5 days after the yellow fever booster vaccination. The rearrangement uses TRBV7-2 and TRBJ1-5; D perhaps matches TRBD1 (5 bases). The clonotype originates from a man aged 18 to 30 who received the YFV17D yellow fever vaccine. The CDR3, as DNA: TGTGCCAGCAGCCGCTGGGGGAATCAGCCCCAGCATTTT. It encodes CASSRWGNQPQHF.